Listed below are T cell receptor beta chains from one sample, sequenced in a study of a mutant IDH1 vaccine in newly diagnosed glioma. The table came from immunoSEQ multiplex PCR; TCRdb's copy has only in-frame clones and leaves some out. The data show fewer than 75,000 clones, around 84% seen once. No antigen has been identified for these receptors. The material was PBMCs, obtained from a glioma patient whose treatment included an IDH1 peptide vaccine. The source of these receptors is a woman in her fifties or sixties with glioma. Both conserved end residues are part of each CDR3. Each record gives: V gene, clone size, J gene, CDR3 protein. Clone size is stated in some rows and not others, as once, few, many or a class when expanded.

v_call: TRBV4-2; clone_size: NA; j_call: TRBJ1-3; cdr3_aa: CASSPQEVSGNTIYF
v_call: TRBV5-4; clone_size: NA; j_call: TRBJ2-3; cdr3_aa: CASKTGRRSDTQYF
v_call: TRBV6-6; clone_size: NA; j_call: TRBJ1-5; cdr3_aa: CASSNTGTGEGQPQHF
v_call: TRBV4-1; clone_size: NA; j_call: TRBJ2-3; cdr3_aa: CASSPGRLVADTQYF
v_call: TRBV5-8; clone_size: NA; j_call: TRBJ2-2; cdr3_aa: CASSLTSGELFF
v_call: TRBV6-6; clone_size: NA; j_call: TRBJ2-7; cdr3_aa: CASSIPVGGFHEQYF
v_call: TRBV10-2; clone_size: NA; j_call: TRBJ2-1; cdr3_aa: CASSALAGGNEQFF
v_call: TRBV13; clone_size: NA; j_call: TRBJ2-2; cdr3_aa: CASSSGGRSGELFF
v_call: TRBV28; clone_size: once; j_call: TRBJ1-5; cdr3_aa: CASSGTGAGQPQHF
v_call: TRBV5-4; clone_size: once; j_call: TRBJ2-3; cdr3_aa: CASERDSDTQYF
v_call: TRBV2; clone_size: few; j_call: TRBJ1-1; cdr3_aa: CASRGDNTEAFF
v_call: TRBV7-9; clone_size: NA; j_call: TRBJ1-1; cdr3_aa: CASSSGITEAFF
v_call: TRBV9; clone_size: NA; j_call: TRBJ1-1; cdr3_aa: CASYVMEAFF
v_call: TRBV10-3; clone_size: few; j_call: TRBJ1-2; cdr3_aa: CAIGERIYGYTF
v_call: TRBV4-2; clone_size: NA; j_call: TRBJ1-3; cdr3_aa: CASSTGAGNTIYF
v_call: TRBV5-1; clone_size: few; j_call: TRBJ2-2; cdr3_aa: CASGGQGTGTGELFF
v_call: TRBV6-1; clone_size: NA; j_call: TRBJ2-7; cdr3_aa: CASASGAAEQYF
v_call: TRBV6-5; clone_size: NA; j_call: TRBJ1-2; cdr3_aa: CASSPSTGTSYGYTF
v_call: TRBV5-1; clone_size: NA; j_call: TRBJ1-2; cdr3_aa: CASSSLRDGYGYTF
v_call: TRBV6-6; clone_size: NA; j_call: TRBJ1-5; cdr3_aa: CASSDPDRVSQPQHF
v_call: TRBV6-5; clone_size: once; j_call: TRBJ1-5; cdr3_aa: CASSSQGGYSNQPQHF
v_call: TRBV28; clone_size: NA; j_call: TRBJ1-1; cdr3_aa: CASSLLGQKAKAFF
v_call: TRBV18; clone_size: NA; j_call: TRBJ1-6; cdr3_aa: CASSRETLRSYNSPLHF
v_call: TRBV5-6; clone_size: NA; j_call: TRBJ2-7; cdr3_aa: CASSPGGRFKGTYEQYF
v_call: TRBV9; clone_size: NA; j_call: TRBJ1-2; cdr3_aa: CASSVVSSTLPGYTF
v_call: TRBV5-8; clone_size: NA; j_call: TRBJ2-3; cdr3_aa: CASSFEGSTDTQYF
v_call: TRBV15; clone_size: NA; j_call: TRBJ1-3; cdr3_aa: CATSREGNTIYF
v_call: TRBV5-1; clone_size: NA; j_call: TRBJ1-2; cdr3_aa: CASSLGGLNYGYTF
v_call: TRBV14; clone_size: NA; j_call: TRBJ2-7; cdr3_aa: CASRAWGAYEQYF
v_call: TRBV29-1; clone_size: NA; j_call: TRBJ1-5; cdr3_aa: CSVGDRGDQPQHF
v_call: TRBV6-5; clone_size: NA; j_call: TRBJ1-2; cdr3_aa: CASSYQGYGGYTF
v_call: TRBV15; clone_size: NA; j_call: TRBJ1-2; cdr3_aa: CATSKDRSSYGYTF
v_call: TRBV6-5; clone_size: NA; j_call: TRBJ2-7; cdr3_aa: CASSLTGPPYEQYF
v_call: TRBV20-1; clone_size: NA; j_call: TRBJ1-6; cdr3_aa: CRVKNALHF
v_call: TRBV2; clone_size: NA; j_call: TRBJ1-5; cdr3_aa: CASKRGVDNQPQHF
v_call: TRBV29-1; clone_size: NA; j_call: TRBJ1-3; cdr3_aa: CSVEDLAGGNTIYF
v_call: TRBV5-1; clone_size: NA; j_call: TRBJ2-7; cdr3_aa: CASSSVPGRIGVDEQYF